A single sample gave rise to the 2 T cell receptor beta chains below, sequenced in a study of T cells in localized non-small cell lung cancer. TCRdb's table, derived via immunoSEQ multiplex PCR, lists solely in-frame clones and lacks some. Of about 33,000 clones listed, approximately 87% were seen once; the top ten hold around 4%. This specimen consisted of peripheral blood, obtained before any cancer treatment. These receptors came from a man aged 35-69 years with stage I lung adenocarcinoma.

The chain joins TRBV19 to TRBJ1-2; 8 bases are shared with TRBD1. Germline-derived CDR1 and CDR2 are LNHDA and SQIVND (reference sequence). CDR3 length: 14 residues. After removal of 5 bases from V and 4 bases from J, the junction contained 6 bases not matched to a gene. CDR3 bases: TGTGCCAGTAGTGTCGGACAGGGCAGCTATGGCTACACCTTC. Its translation is CASSVGQGSYGYTF.

V is TRBV7-2 and J is TRBJ1-2, with D uncertain. V was clipped by 2 bases and J by 0 bases, with 16 bases between them. This CDR3 is 17 amino acids long. Germline-derived CDR1 and CDR2 are SGHTA and FQGNSA. The CDR3 DNA reads as TGTGCCAGCAGCTTACTCGAGGTGAGGGTAGCTAACTATGGCTACACCTTC. It encodes CASSLLEVRVANYGYTF.